Listed here are 3 T cell receptor beta chains from one sample, sequenced in a study of T cells in Graves' hyperthyroidism and ophthalmopathy. Authors of the study amplified TCR beta CDR3 regions from RNA transcripts. TCR CDR3 underwent first-round RT-PCR with the HTBI primer set. TCRdb reprocessed the multiplex PCR reads with MiXCR, giving one entry per CDR3 protein. The sample lists approximately 690,000 distinct CDR3 sequences, 14% seen once, with around 13% in the top ten. Material for sequencing was blood. These receptors came from a woman between 50 and 59 years old with Graves' ophthalmopathy.

The V and J genes are TRBV4-2 and TRBJ2-5, with 10 bases matching TRBD2. Trimming took 1 base from V and 3 from J; bases not matched to a gene: 8. The CDR3 loop spans 17 amino acids. Looked up from germline, CDR1 is LGHNA and CDR2 is YNFKEQ. Here the CDR3 DNA reads TGTGCCAGCAGCCAAGCGGGGAGCGGGAGGGCCGAAGAGACCCAGTACTTC. Protein sequence: CASSQAGSGRAEETQYF.

The chain is built from TRBV15 and TRBJ2-3; TRBD2 matches at 11 bases. Germline lookup yields CDR1 LNHNV and CDR2 YYDKDF (reference sequence). This CDR3 contains 16 residues. The J segment lost 1 base and the V segment lost 10 bases, leaving 10 bases of the junction unmatched. The CDR3 DNA reads as TGTGCCAGCAGTGGAATAGCGGGAGGGCGCACAGATACGCAGTATTTT. It yields the protein CASSGIAGGRTDTQYF.

This clonotype was counted a few times. The chain has TRBV20-1 and TRBJ2-1; 9 bases are a match to TRBD2. J lost 8 bases, V lost 0 bases, and 8 bases had no gene match. CDR3 length equals 15 residues. Per the germline V gene, CDR1 is DFQATT and CDR2 is SNEGSKA (reference sequence). The CDR3 region has the DNA TGCAGTGCTAGAGATTTCCGCGGGAGGGCCTATGAGCAGTTCTTC. It specifies CSARDFRGRAYEQFF.